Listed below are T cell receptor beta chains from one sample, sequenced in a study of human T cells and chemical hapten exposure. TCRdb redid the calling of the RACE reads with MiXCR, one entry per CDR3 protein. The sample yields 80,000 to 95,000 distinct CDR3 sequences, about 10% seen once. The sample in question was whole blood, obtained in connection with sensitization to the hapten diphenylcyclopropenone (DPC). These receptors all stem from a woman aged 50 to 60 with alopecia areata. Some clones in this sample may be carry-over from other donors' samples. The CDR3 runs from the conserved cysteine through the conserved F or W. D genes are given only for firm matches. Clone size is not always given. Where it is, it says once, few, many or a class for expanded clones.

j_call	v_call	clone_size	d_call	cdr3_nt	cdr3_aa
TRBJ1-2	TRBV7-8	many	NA	TGTGCCAGCAGCTTAGGGGTAGGGTTGGGCCTAGGCTATGGCTACACCTTC	CASSLGVGLGLGYGYTF
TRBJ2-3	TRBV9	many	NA	TGTGCCAGCAGCGCGGGGGACAGCAGAAGCACAGATACGCAGTATTTT	CASSAGDSRSTDTQYF
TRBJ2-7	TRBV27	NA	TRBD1	TGTGCCAGCAGTTCCCACGGGACAGGGGTTATGGAGCAGTACTTC	CASSSHGTGVMEQYF
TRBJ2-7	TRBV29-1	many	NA	TGCAGCGTTGGGCAGGTCTACGAGCAGTACTTC	CSVGQVYEQYF
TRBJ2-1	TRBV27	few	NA	TGTGCCAGCAGCCGGATAGGGGTTATAGGGACCTACAATGAGCAGTTCTTC	CASSRIGVIGTYNEQFF
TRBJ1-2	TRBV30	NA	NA	TGTGCCTGGAGTGCGCTTAGGGGCGCGGATGGCTACACCTTC	CAWSALRGADGYTF
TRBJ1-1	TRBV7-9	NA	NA	TGTGCCAGCAGCCCGCGCGGTCGTCGGGCTTTCTTT	CASSPRGRRAFF
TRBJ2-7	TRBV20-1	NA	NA	TGCAGTGCTCAGATAGGGGGTAGCGAGCAGTACTTC	CSAQIGGSEQYF
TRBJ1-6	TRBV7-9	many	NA	TGTGCCAGCAGCCAAGGCAATTCACCCCTCCACTTT	CASSQGNSPLHF
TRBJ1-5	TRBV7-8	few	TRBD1	TGTGCCAGCAGCGCCAGGGGGTTCGGTCAGCCCCAGCATTTT	CASSARGFGQPQHF
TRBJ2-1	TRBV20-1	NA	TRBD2	TGCAGTGCTAGAGCTCCCCGGGTAGGGCGACTAGCGGGAGGAACGTACAATGAGCAGTTCTTC	CSARAPRVGRLAGGTYNEQFF
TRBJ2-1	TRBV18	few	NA	TGTGCCAGCTCACTCAGGCCTCCCCGTCGTGATGGGGAGCAGTTCTTC	CASSLRPPRRDGEQFF
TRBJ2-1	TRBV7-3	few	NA	TGTGCCAGCAGCCCCCGGAAGCATTACAATGAGCAGTTCTTC	CASSPRKHYNEQFF
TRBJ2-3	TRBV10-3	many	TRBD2	TGTGCCATCAGTGACTTAGCGGGAGGGCCGGCGGGCGGAGATACGCAGTATTTT	CAISDLAGGPAGGDTQYF
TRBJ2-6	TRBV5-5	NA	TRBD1	TGTGCCAGCAGCTGGGGAACAGGGGTCTCTGGGGCCAACGTCCTGACTTTC	CASSWGTGVSGANVLTF
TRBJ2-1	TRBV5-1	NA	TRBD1	TGCGCCAGCAGCCCCACTAACAGGGGGGTAGTGGGTGAGCAGTTCTTC	CASSPTNRGVVGEQFF
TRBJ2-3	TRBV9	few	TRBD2	TGTGCCAGCAGCTTCAGCGGGGGAACAGATACGCAGTATTTT	CASSFSGGTDTQYF
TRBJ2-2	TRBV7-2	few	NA	TGTGCCAGCAGCCGGGGGACAGCGAACACCGGGGAGCTGTTTTTT	CASSRGTANTGELFF
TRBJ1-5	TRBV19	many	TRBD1	TGTGCCACTTCGGACAGGAGCTATAGCAATCAGCCCCAGCATTTT	CATSDRSYSNQPQHF
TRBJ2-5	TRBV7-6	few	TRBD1	TGTGCCAGCAGCCGTGGACAGGGAGGTGTTGAGACCCAGTACTTC	CASSRGQGGVETQYF
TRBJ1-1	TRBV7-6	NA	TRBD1	TGTGCCAGCAGTCGACAGGGGCATGGAGCTGAAGCTTTCTTT	CASSRQGHGAEAFF
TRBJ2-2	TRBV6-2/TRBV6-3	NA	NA	TGTGCCAGCAGTTCACAGGGAGGGACCGGGGAGCTGTTTTTT	CASSSQGGTGELFF
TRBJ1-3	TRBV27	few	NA	TGTGCCAGCAGTTCTTACAGGGAAGCAGGGTCTGGAAACACCATATATTTT	CASSSYREAGSGNTIYF
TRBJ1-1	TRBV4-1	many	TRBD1	TGCGCCAGCAGCCAGACAGGGATCAACACTGAAGCTTTCTTT	CASSQTGINTEAFF
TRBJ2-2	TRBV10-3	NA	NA	TGTGCCATCAGGGAGACAGGGAACACCGGGGAGCTGTTTTTT	CAIRETGNTGELFF
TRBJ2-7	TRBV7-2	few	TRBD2	TGTGCCAGCAGCCAGCTACTAGCGGGACGGCCATACGAGCAGTACTTC	CASSQLLAGRPYEQYF